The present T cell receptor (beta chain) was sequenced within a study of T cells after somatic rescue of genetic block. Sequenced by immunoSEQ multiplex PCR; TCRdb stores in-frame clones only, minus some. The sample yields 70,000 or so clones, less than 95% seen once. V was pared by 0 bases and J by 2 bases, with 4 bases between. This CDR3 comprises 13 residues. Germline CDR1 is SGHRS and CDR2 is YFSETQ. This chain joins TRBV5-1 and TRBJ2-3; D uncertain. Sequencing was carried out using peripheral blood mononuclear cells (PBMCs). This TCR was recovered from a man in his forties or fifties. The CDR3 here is CASSLEYTDTQYF. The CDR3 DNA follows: TGCGCCAGCAGCTTGGAGTACACAGATACGCAGTATTTT.